This T cell receptor (beta chain) is drawn from a study of PD-1 blockade in classical Hodgkin lymphoma. Measured with immunoSEQ multiplex PCR; TCRdb has only the in-frame clones, and not every one. Among 9,500 to 14,000 clones listed, 80% to 90% were seen once. In every patient, relapse followed autologous stem cell transplantation, while exposure to brentuximab vedotin differed. The V end lost 7 bases, the J end lost 0 bases, and 16 bases lay between the germline ends. There are 15 residues in the CDR3. Germline-derived CDR1 and CDR2 are SGHVS and FQNEAQ. Material: peripheral blood mononuclear cells (PBMCs), obtained at baseline. The chain is built from TRBV7-8 and TRBJ2-7; D might be TRBD1 (5 bases). The sequence derives from a human donor with classical Hodgkin lymphoma. The CDR3 nucleotides read TGTGCCAGCAACCCCCCGGACACAAACTCCTACGAGCAGTACTTC. It yields the protein CASNPPDTNSYEQYF.